This T cell receptor (beta chain) came from a study of T cell responses to AZD1222 COVID-19 vaccine. Study conclusions and caveats: It was only six AZD1222 recipients who were seropositive at baseline. Vaccine-related CD4 TCRs covered spike, predominating at 160-218 and 743-854. Vaccination with two AZD1222 doses was followed by a rise in Spike-specific TCR breadth and depth.

It was second doses at about 4 or about 12 weeks that were pooled. The V gene end was trimmed by 1 base and the J gene end by 5 bases; junction bases not matched to a gene: 4. From germline, CDR1 is SSHAT and CDR2 FNYEAQ (reference sequence). This CDR3 has 15 residues. Sequencing used immunoSEQ multiplex PCR; TCRdb keeps in-frame clones, though not all of them. The data hold about 75,000 clones, with around nine tenths observed a single time. Note on this clone: Its antigen is not identified.

Sequencing used peripheral blood, obtained 28 days after the second AZD1222 dose. The sequence derives from an adult who received the AZD1222 COVID-19 vaccine. V usage is TRBV7-7 and J usage is TRBJ2-7; 11 bases are a match to TRBD2. The CDR3 DNA sequence: TGTGCCAGCAGCTTAGGTCCTAGCGGGGGGAACGAGCAGTACTTC. This codes for CASSLGPSGGNEQYF.